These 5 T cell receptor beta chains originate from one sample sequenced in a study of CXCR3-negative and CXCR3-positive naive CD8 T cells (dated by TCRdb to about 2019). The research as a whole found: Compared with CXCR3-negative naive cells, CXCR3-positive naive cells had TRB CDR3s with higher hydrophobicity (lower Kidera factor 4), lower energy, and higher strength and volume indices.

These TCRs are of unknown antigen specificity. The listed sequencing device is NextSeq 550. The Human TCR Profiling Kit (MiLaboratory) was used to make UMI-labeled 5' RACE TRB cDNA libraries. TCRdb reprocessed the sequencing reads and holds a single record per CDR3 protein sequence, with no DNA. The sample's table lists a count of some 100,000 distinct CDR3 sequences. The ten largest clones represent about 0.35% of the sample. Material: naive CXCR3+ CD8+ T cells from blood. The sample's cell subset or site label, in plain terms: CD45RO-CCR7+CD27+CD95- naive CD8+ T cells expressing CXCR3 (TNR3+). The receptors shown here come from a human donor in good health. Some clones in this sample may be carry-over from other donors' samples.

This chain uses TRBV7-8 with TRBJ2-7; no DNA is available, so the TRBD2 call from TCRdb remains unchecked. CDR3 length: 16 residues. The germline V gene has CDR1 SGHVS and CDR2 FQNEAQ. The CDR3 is CASSFGLAGDSYEQYF.

The CDR3 here is CASSLTSGGADTQYF. The chain links TRBV6-2 or TRBV6-3 to TRBJ2-3; TCRdb's assignment of TRBD2 cannot be checked, as there is no DNA. Germline V gene lookup returns CDR1 MNHEY and CDR2 SVGEGT. This CDR3 region has 15 residues.

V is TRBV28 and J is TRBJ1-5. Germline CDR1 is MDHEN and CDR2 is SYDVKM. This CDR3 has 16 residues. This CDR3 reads CASSFSGPSSNQPQHF.

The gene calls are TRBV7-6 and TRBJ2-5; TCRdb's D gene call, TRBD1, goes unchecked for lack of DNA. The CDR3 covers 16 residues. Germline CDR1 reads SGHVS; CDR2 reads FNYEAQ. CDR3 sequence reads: CASSTYLTEYQETQYF.

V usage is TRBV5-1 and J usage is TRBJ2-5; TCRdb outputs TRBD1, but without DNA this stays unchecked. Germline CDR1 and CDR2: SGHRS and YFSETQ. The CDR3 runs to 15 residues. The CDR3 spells CASSLGGGFQETQYF. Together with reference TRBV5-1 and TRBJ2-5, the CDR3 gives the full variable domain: KAGVTQTPRYLIKTRGQQVTLSCSPISGHRSVSWYQQTPGQGLQFLFEYFSETQRNKGNFPGRFSGRQFSNSRSEMNVSTLELGDSALYLCASSLGGGFQETQYFGPGTRLLVL.